This entry lists 14 T cell receptor beta chains sequenced from one sample in a study of blood T cell repertoires in COVID-19 (dated by TCRdb to 2020 to 2022). The library was obtained by the immunoSEQ multiplex PCR assay. Imported from immuneACCESS, the table was reduced by TCRdb to in-frame sequences with V and J called. These copies leave out some clones; in studies compared against another copy, an unresolved V gene accounts for under half, and the cause of the remainder is not known. In this sample the table shows some 190,000 clones, about 88% of which occur a single time. Of the sample, over 2% falls within the top ten clones. The material sequenced was PBMCs or T cells enriched from blood (not recorded which). The receptor set was obtained from a woman aged 40 to 50 with acute COVID-19.

This chain joins TRBV3-1 (or the pseudogene TRBV3-2) and TRBJ1-6, with D uncertain. The CDR3 covers 14 residues. V was clipped by 2 bases and J by 5 bases, with 7 bases between them. CDR1 and CDR2 (germline): LGHDT, YNNKEL (reference sequence). For the CDR3, the DNA is TGTGCCAGCAGCCAACCAGGCGATAATTCACCCCTCCACTTT. This gives the protein CASSQPGDNSPLHF.

V and J are TRBV7-9 and TRBJ2-3, with 9 bases lining up with TRBD2. The length of the CDR3 is 16 residues. Trimming at V came to 3 bases and at J to 4 bases, leaving 8 bases not matched to a gene. CDR1 and CDR2 from the germline V gene are SEHNR and FQNEAQ (reference sequence). CDR3 protein: CASSFFSGSISDTQYF. The DNA of the CDR3 is TGTGCCAGCAGCTTTTTTAGCGGGAGTATATCAGATACGCAGTATTTT.

The chain combines TRBV19 with TRBJ2-6; perhaps TRBD1 as D (6 bases). This CDR3 has 16 amino acids. Deletions cut 7 bases from V and 0 bases from J, with 13 bases between. CDR1 is LNHDA, CDR2 SQIVND, per germline (reference sequence). CDR3 DNA sequence: TGTGCCAGTAAGGACAGCCTGTTCTCTGGGGCCAACGTCCTGACTTTC. Its translation: CASKDSLFSGANVLTF.

This CDR3 reads CASSLGLPGNEQFF. The DNA of the CDR3 is TGCGCCAGCAGCTTGGGACTACCCGGGAATGAGCAGTTCTTC. V is TRBV5-1 and J is TRBJ2-1, with TRBD2 as a possible D gene (5 bases). Trimming pared 0 bases from V and 7 bases from J, leaving 11 bases between. CDR3 size: 14 residues. Per germline, CDR1 SGHRS and CDR2 YFSETQ.

The chain joins TRBV2 to TRBJ2-1; no clear D gene. CDR1 SNHLY and CDR2 FYNNEI come from the germline V gene. Trimming left V 4 bases short and J 6 bases short, with 19 bases between. There are 16 residues in the CDR3. As DNA, the CDR3 is TGTGCCAGCAGTGTTTTTAGCTATATAGCCGGCAATGAGCAGTTCTTC. Its translation: CASSVFSYIAGNEQFF. Using reference TRBV2 and TRBJ2-1 for the parts outside the CDR3, the full variable domain is EPEVTQTPSHQVTQMGQEVILRCVPISNHLYFYWYRQILGQKVEFLVSFYNNEISEKSEIFDDQFSVERPDGSNFTLKIRSTKLEDSAMYFCASSVFSYIAGNEQFFGPGTRLTVL.

The chain links TRBV3-1 (or the pseudogene TRBV3-2) to TRBJ2-1, with a possible D match to TRBD1 (6 bases). CDR3 size: 12 residues. Trimming left V 4 bases short and J 13 bases short, with 14 bases between. Germline loops: CDR1 LGHDT, CDR2 YNNKEL (reference sequence). CDR3 residues: CASSPRRGVQFF. The CDR3 DNA sequence: TGTGCCAGCAGCCCCCGCAGGGGAGTCCAGTTCTTC.

This clone has only one observation. V usage is TRBV9 and J usage is TRBJ2-7; D perhaps matches TRBD2 (6 bases). V was clipped by 7 bases and J by 0 bases, with 8 bases between them. CDR1 is SGDLS, CDR2 YYNGEE, per germline. This CDR3 has 12 amino acids. Here the CDR3 DNA reads TGTGCCAGCGGGAGGAGCTCCTACGAGCAGTACTTC. The encoded protein is CASGRSSYEQYF.

V and J are TRBV6-5 and TRBJ2-7, with 10 nucleotides matching TRBD1. This CDR3 spans 14 amino acids. Germline V gene data show CDR1 as MNHEY and CDR2 as SVGAGI. After removal of 7 bases from V and 1 base from J, the junction contained 4 bases not matched to a gene. CDR3 nucleotide sequence: TGTGCCAGCAAGGACAGGGGGTTTTCCTACGAGCAGTACTTC. Translated: CASKDRGFSYEQYF.

V gene TRBV5-1 combines with J gene TRBJ2-2; no reliable D call. CDR3 length equals 15 residues. With 2 bases removed from V and 1 base from J, the gap between germline ends came to 9 bases. The V gene's germline CDR1 is SGHRS and CDR2 YFSETQ. The CDR3 DNA reads as TGCGCCAGCAGCTTCAAGGCAGGGAACACCGGGGAGCTGTTTTTT. Amino acids: CASSFKAGNTGELFF.

J is TRBJ1-4 and V is TRBV28; the match to TRBD1 covers 9 bases. The CDR3 runs 14 residues. Per germline, CDR1 MDHEN and CDR2 SYDVKM. After removal of 4 bases from V and 4 bases from J, the junction contained 1 base not matched to a gene. In DNA, the CDR3 is TGTGCCAGCAGTTCGACAGGGGGTAATGAAAAACTGTTTTTT. Its translation is CASSSTGGNEKLFF.

The chain links TRBV28 to TRBJ1-2, with 11 bases lining up with TRBD1. There are 15 residues in the CDR3. In germline, CDR1 is MDHEN, CDR2 SYDVKM. The trim removed 6 bases at V and 4 bases at J, leaving 7 bases unmatched. This CDR3 reads CASSLDRGLFYGYTF. The CDR3 nucleotides read TGTGCCAGCAGCCTGGACAGGGGGCTTTTCTATGGCTACACCTTC.

This sequence joins TRBV19 and TRBJ1-1; D call uncertain. V gave up 0 bases and J gave up 4 bases, with 12 bases separating them. CDR3 length: 15 amino acids. Germline CDR1 and CDR2: LNHDA and SQIVND (reference sequence). CDR3 in amino acids: CASSIDSLIGTEAFF. The CDR3 DNA is TGTGCCAGTAGTATAGACAGTTTGATTGGCACTGAAGCTTTCTTT.

Notes on this clone: Other DNA sequences of this sample code for an identical CDR3. The gene calls are TRBV9 and TRBJ2-3; D is possibly TRBD2 (5 bases). V dropped 0 bases and J dropped 0 bases, with 8 bases sitting between them. Germline V CDR1 and CDR2: SGDLS, YYNGEE. This CDR3 comprises 15 residues. Written as DNA, the CDR3 is TGTGCCAGCAGCGTAGACGGGGTTAGCACAGATACGCAGTATTTT. This gives the protein CASSVDGVSTDTQYF.

The V call is TRBV19, the J call TRBJ1-5; D unclear. The V and J ends lost 0 bases and 3 bases respectively, with 6 bases between them. Germline loops: CDR1 LNHDA, CDR2 SQIVND (reference sequence). The CDR3 has 14 residues. DNA of the CDR3: TGTGCCAGTAGTATAGAGGGCCCCAATCAGCCCCAGCATTTT. This sequence encodes CASSIEGPNQPQHF. Looking up the rest from reference TRBV19 and TRBJ1-5 gives the full variable domain: DGGITQSPKYLFRKEGQNVTLSCEQNLNHDAMYWYRQDPGQGLRLIYYSQIVNDFQKGDIAEGYSVSREKKESFPLTVTSAQKNPTAFYLCASSIEGPNQPQHFGDGTRLSIL.